The next 7 T cell receptor beta chains were all read from a single sample in a study of neurological immune-mediated disorders. Time point of the sample: longitudinal time-point 2. TCRdb re-called the 5' RACE reads through MiXCR, storing one row per CDR3 protein. Counted here are about 60,000 distinct CDR3 sequences, roughly 10% occurring once; the ten biggest clones make up roughly an eighth. The sample comprised PBMCs. The source is a man in his thirties or forties in good health.

This clonotype was observed at least ten times. This chain joins TRBV5-6 and TRBJ2-2; 14 positions match TRBD2. Germline V CDR1 and CDR2: SGHDT, YYEEEE. CDR3 length: 17 amino acids. Trimming at V came to 1 base and at J to 4 bases, leaving 3 bases not matched to a gene. CDR3 sequence: CASSLKGLAGATGELFF. For the CDR3, the DNA is TGTGCCAGCAGCTTGAAGGGACTAGCGGGGGCCACCGGGGAGCTGTTTTTT.

This clonotype has ten or more counts. This sequence joins TRBV6-5 and TRBJ1-5; D is perhaps TRBD1 (5 bases). Germline values: CDR1 MNHEY, CDR2 SVGAGI. V lost 4 bases and J lost 2, with 12 bases in between. The length of the CDR3 is 15 residues. As DNA, the CDR3 is TGTGCCAGCAGTTCCTTAGGGGAGGGCAATCAGCCCCAGCATTTT. It encodes CASSSLGEGNQPQHF.

There are many counts of this clonotype. The V and J genes are TRBV5-1 and TRBJ2-7; no clear D gene. Trimming removed 2 bases from V and 2 bases from J, with 20 bases in between. Germline CDR1 and CDR2: SGHRS and YFSETQ. The CDR3 is 17 amino acids. CDR3 amino acids: CASSLRPTDSQTYEQYF. CDR3 coding DNA: TGCGCCAGCAGCTTACGCCCGACGGATTCGCAAACCTACGAGCAGTACTTC. Together with reference TRBV5-1 and TRBJ2-7, the CDR3 gives the full variable domain: KAGVTQTPRYLIKTRGQQVTLSCSPISGHRSVSWYQQTPGQGLQFLFEYFSETQRNKGNFPGRFSGRQFSNSRSEMNVSTLELGDSALYLCASSLRPTDSQTYEQYFGPGTRLTVT.

At least ten counts were recorded for this clonotype. The chain recombines TRBV5-1 with TRBJ2-1; 11 bases map to TRBD2. CDR1 and CDR2 (germline): SGHRS, YFSETQ. The CDR3 totals 15 residues. The V and J ends lost 7 bases and 6 bases, in that order; junction bases with no gene match: 9. The CDR3 is CASRHGTSGANEQFF. DNA for the CDR3: TGCGCCAGCCGTCATGGGACTAGCGGAGCCAATGAGCAGTTCTTC. Looking up the rest from reference TRBV5-1 and TRBJ2-1 gives the full variable domain: KAGVTQTPRYLIKTRGQQVTLSCSPISGHRSVSWYQQTPGQGLQFLFEYFSETQRNKGNFPGRFSGRQFSNSRSEMNVSTLELGDSALYLCASRHGTSGANEQFFGPGTRLTVL.

This clonotype has ten or more counts. V and J are TRBV12-3 or TRBV12-4 and TRBJ2-7, with D unresolved. V was clipped by 6 bases and J by 3 bases, with 12 bases between them. The CDR3 is 13 residues long. In DNA form, the CDR3 reads TGTGCCAGCAGAAGAGCCGCTGGCTACGAGCAGTACTTC. This codes for CASRRAAGYEQYF.

This clonotype was observed at least ten times. The V call is TRBV24-1, the J call TRBJ1-2; D is unclear. Trimming removed 3 bases from V and 5 bases from J, with 9 bases in between. The germline CDR1 and CDR2 sequences are KGHDR and SFDVKD. The CDR3 runs 13 residues. The CDR3 DNA follows: TGTGCCACCAGTGATGCTCGCCGGTATGGCTACACCTTC. It specifies CATSDARRYGYTF.

Ten or more counts support this clonotype. The chain uses TRBV3-1 and TRBJ2-7; D unresolved. Germline-derived CDR1 and CDR2 are LGHDT and YNNKEL (reference sequence). V lost 4 bases to trimming and J lost 0 bases, with 13 bases between them. The CDR3 is 15 residues long. CDR3 in amino acids: CASSLSVSASYEQYF. The CDR3 DNA reads as TGTGCCAGCAGCCTTTCTGTTTCAGCCTCCTACGAGCAGTACTTC.